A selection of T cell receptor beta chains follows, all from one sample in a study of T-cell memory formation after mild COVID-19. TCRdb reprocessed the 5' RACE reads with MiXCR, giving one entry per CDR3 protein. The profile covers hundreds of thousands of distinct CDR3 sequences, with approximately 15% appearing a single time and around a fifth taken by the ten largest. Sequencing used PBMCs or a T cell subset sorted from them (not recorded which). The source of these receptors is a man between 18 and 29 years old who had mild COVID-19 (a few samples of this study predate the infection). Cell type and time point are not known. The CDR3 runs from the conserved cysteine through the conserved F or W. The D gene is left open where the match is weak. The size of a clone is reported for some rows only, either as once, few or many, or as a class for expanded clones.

CDR3 DNA: TGTGCCAGCAGTGTCACCCTCGTTGAGCAGTTCTTC
CDR3 protein: CASSVTLVEQFF
clone size: NA
D gene: NA
J gene: TRBJ2-1
V gene: TRBV25-1

CDR3 DNA: TGCGCCAGCAGCCAAGGGGGGGCGGGGGACGAGACCCAGTACTTC
CDR3 protein: CASSQGGAGDETQYF
clone size: few
D gene: NA
J gene: TRBJ2-5
V gene: TRBV4-3

CDR3 DNA: TGTGCCAGCAGCTTCGCACTAGAAACTGAGCAGTTCTTC
CDR3 protein: CASSFALETEQFF
clone size: few
D gene: NA
J gene: TRBJ2-1
V gene: TRBV7-2

CDR3 DNA: TGTGCCAGCAGTGAAGTTGAGGCCTTGAGGGACTATGGCTACACCTTC
CDR3 protein: CASSEVEALRDYGYTF
clone size: NA
D gene: NA
J gene: TRBJ1-2
V gene: TRBV6-1

CDR3 DNA: TGTGCCAGCAGCTTAGGTCCGGAGGGGGTGCAGTTCTTC
CDR3 protein: CASSLGPEGVQFF
clone size: few
D gene: NA
J gene: TRBJ2-1
V gene: TRBV7-2

CDR3 DNA: TGTGCCAGCGGGGGCCGACTAGCGGGGGATCCCCAGTACTTC
CDR3 protein: CASGGRLAGDPQYF
clone size: NA
D gene: TRBD2
J gene: TRBJ2-5
V gene: TRBV2

CDR3 DNA: TGTGCCAGCGCCAGGGAAGCAGGGGTCCATGAAAAACTGTTTTTT
CDR3 protein: CASAREAGVHEKLFF
clone size: NA
D gene: NA
J gene: TRBJ1-4
V gene: TRBV2

CDR3 DNA: TGCAGTGCTAGGAATAACTATGGCTACACCTTC
CDR3 protein: CSARNNYGYTF
clone size: few
D gene: NA
J gene: TRBJ1-2
V gene: TRBV20-1

CDR3 DNA: TGTGCCAGCAGCTTAACGGTCGCAGGGGCCGAAGCTTTCTTT
CDR3 protein: CASSLTVAGAEAFF
clone size: NA
D gene: NA
J gene: TRBJ1-1
V gene: TRBV7-9

CDR3 DNA: TGTGCCAGCAGCTTAGCGGCGGGGGCCGGCACAGATACGCAGTATTTT
CDR3 protein: CASSLAAGAGTDTQYF
clone size: NA
D gene: NA
J gene: TRBJ2-3
V gene: TRBV7-2

CDR3 DNA: TGTGCCAGCAGTTTAAGATGGGGACTAGCGGGGAGCTACAATGAGCAGTTCTTC
CDR3 protein: CASSLRWGLAGSYNEQFF
clone size: NA
D gene: TRBD2
J gene: TRBJ2-1
V gene: TRBV12-3/TRBV12-4

CDR3 DNA: TGTGCCACCCTGAGGGACCGCGGGGTCAACACCGGGGAGCTGTTTTTT
CDR3 protein: CATLRDRGVNTGELFF
clone size: NA
D gene: NA
J gene: TRBJ2-2
V gene: TRBV2

CDR3 DNA: TGTGCCAGCAGCTTAGCCACCGGGACCGGCCCCCAGTACTTC
CDR3 protein: CASSLATGTGPQYF
clone size: many
D gene: NA
J gene: TRBJ2-5
V gene: TRBV7-9

CDR3 DNA: TGTGCCAGCAGCTTGGCGGGGGGGGCCATGGAGACCCAGTACTTC
CDR3 protein: CASSLAGGAMETQYF
clone size: NA
D gene: TRBD2
J gene: TRBJ2-5
V gene: TRBV5-6

CDR3 DNA: TGCAGCCCCCGGACAGGGGAGAGTGGAGAGACCCAGTACTTC
CDR3 protein: CSPRTGESGETQYF
clone size: few
D gene: TRBD1
J gene: TRBJ2-5
V gene: TRBV29-1

CDR3 DNA: TGCAGTGCTAGTGGCCCCGGGACTAGCGGGGGGGCCTGGGCAGATACGCAGTATTTT
CDR3 protein: CSASGPGTSGGAWADTQYF
clone size: few
D gene: TRBD2
J gene: TRBJ2-3
V gene: TRBV20-1

CDR3 DNA: TGTGCCAGCAGCCAAGGCATCACCCTGGGGCTAGCGGGGGGGGATAATGAGCAGTTCTTC
CDR3 protein: CASSQGITLGLAGGDNEQFF
clone size: many
D gene: TRBD2
J gene: TRBJ2-1
V gene: TRBV4-2

CDR3 DNA: TGCGCCAGCAGCGGAAAAGAGACCCAGTACTTC
CDR3 protein: CASSGKETQYF
clone size: once
D gene: NA
J gene: TRBJ2-5
V gene: TRBV5-1

CDR3 DNA: TGTGCCAGCAGAGGGATCAGCTCCTACAATGAGCAGTTCTTC
CDR3 protein: CASRGISSYNEQFF
clone size: NA
D gene: NA
J gene: TRBJ2-1
V gene: TRBV6-5

CDR3 DNA: TGTGCCAGCAGCCTGACAGGGTACCACAATGAGCAGTTCTTC
CDR3 protein: CASSLTGYHNEQFF
clone size: few
D gene: TRBD1
J gene: TRBJ2-1
V gene: TRBV25-1

CDR3 DNA: TGTGCCAGCAGCTTAGGATCCCCCAAAAACATTCAGTACTTC
CDR3 protein: CASSLGSPKNIQYF
clone size: NA
D gene: NA
J gene: TRBJ2-4
V gene: TRBV7-2

CDR3 DNA: TGCGCCAGCAGCCGACCCGGGCCCGATAGCCAGACCCAGTACTTC
CDR3 protein: CASSRPGPDSQTQYF
clone size: many
D gene: NA
J gene: TRBJ2-5
V gene: TRBV5-1

CDR3 DNA: TGTGCCAGCAGACTCTACAATCAGCCCCAGCATTTT
CDR3 protein: CASRLYNQPQHF
clone size: few
D gene: NA
J gene: TRBJ1-5
V gene: TRBV6-6

CDR3 DNA: TGTGCCAGCAGTGAGACTAGCGGGGACGAAGATACGCAGTATTTT
CDR3 protein: CASSETSGDEDTQYF
clone size: few
D gene: TRBD2
J gene: TRBJ2-3
V gene: TRBV6-4

CDR3 DNA: TGTGCCAGCAGCTTTTGGGGGGTCGCGGGCACTGAAGCTTTCTTT
CDR3 protein: CASSFWGVAGTEAFF
clone size: NA
D gene: NA
J gene: TRBJ1-1
V gene: TRBV7-2

CDR3 DNA: TGCAGCGCTGCCCCAGGGGGGAATCAGCCCCAGCATTTT
CDR3 protein: CSAAPGGNQPQHF
clone size: NA
D gene: TRBD1
J gene: TRBJ1-5
V gene: TRBV29-1

CDR3 DNA: TGTGCCAGCACGGTGCAGGCAACCTCGTATGGCTACACCTTC
CDR3 protein: CASTVQATSYGYTF
clone size: few
D gene: NA
J gene: TRBJ1-2
V gene: TRBV12-3/TRBV12-4

CDR3 DNA: TGCGCCAGCAGTCCGGGGTATGATCGGGAGCTGTTTTTT
CDR3 protein: CASSPGYDRELFF
clone size: NA
D gene: NA
J gene: TRBJ2-2
V gene: TRBV4-3

CDR3 DNA: TGTGCCAGCAGTGCCAGGACAGGGGGGACCACCGGGGAGCTGTTTTTT
CDR3 protein: CASSARTGGTTGELFF
clone size: NA
D gene: TRBD1
J gene: TRBJ2-2
V gene: TRBV27

CDR3 DNA: TGCGCCAGCTGGACGGATAGCACAGATACGCAGTATTTT
CDR3 protein: CASWTDSTDTQYF
clone size: few
D gene: NA
J gene: TRBJ2-3
V gene: TRBV5-1

CDR3 DNA: TGCGCCAGCAGCTACGACCCCCACACTGAAGCTTTCTTT
CDR3 protein: CASSYDPHTEAFF
clone size: NA
D gene: NA
J gene: TRBJ1-1
V gene: TRBV4-1

CDR3 DNA: TGTGCCAGCAGCGGAGGGACTAGCTCTAACGATGAGCAGTTCTTC
CDR3 protein: CASSGGTSSNDEQFF
clone size: few
D gene: TRBD2
J gene: TRBJ2-1
V gene: TRBV6-1

CDR3 DNA: TGCGCCAGCAGCTGGATCAGCGCCACCGGGGAGCTGTTTTTT
CDR3 protein: CASSWISATGELFF
clone size: NA
D gene: NA
J gene: TRBJ2-2
V gene: TRBV5-1

CDR3 DNA: TGCAGTGCCGCCCAGGAAAATGAAAAACTGTTTTTT
CDR3 protein: CSAAQENEKLFF
clone size: NA
D gene: NA
J gene: TRBJ1-4
V gene: TRBV20-1

CDR3 DNA: TGCAGTGCTAGAGATCGGCGGGGGGGCTACAATGAGCAGTTCTTC
CDR3 protein: CSARDRRGGYNEQFF
clone size: few
D gene: TRBD2
J gene: TRBJ2-1
V gene: TRBV20-1